This passage covers 10 T cell receptor beta chains from one sample sequenced in a study of blood T cells in healthy people across ages. Then a second PCR, running roughly 7 to 11 cycles, was carried out with a sample-barcoded 5' primer and a J-beta primer mix. TCRdb redid the calling of the 5' RACE reads with MiXCR, one entry per CDR3 protein. The sample shows about 780,000 distinct CDR3 sequences, 20% to 30% of them seen only once. These sequences were also reported in another study, on T cells of mothers and their children.

The sequencing sample was made of blood. The origin of the receptors is a boy aged 10-17 years in good health.

The chain recombines TRBV20-1 with TRBJ1-1; TRBD1 aligns across 7 bases. Losses at the gene ends were 4 bases for V and 0 bases for J; bases not matched to a gene: 5. The CDR3 has 14 amino acids. Germline CDR1 and CDR2: DFQATT and SNEGSKA (reference sequence). CDR3 sequence (DNA): TGCAGTGCTACCCGGGGACAGATGAACACTGAAGCTTTCTTT. Its translation is CSATRGQMNTEAFF.

This clonotype came up once. This chain connects TRBV21-1 to TRBJ2-7; TRBD2 was called by the table and not checked on the DNA. TRBV21-1 counts as a pseudogene. The CDR3 totals 15 residues. The CDR3 region has the DNA TGTGCCAGCAGCACTTGGGAGCGGTTCTTACGAGAGCAGTACTTC. Translation: CASSTWERFLREQYF.

This chain connects TRBV20-1 to TRBJ2-5; TRBD2 agrees at 8 bases. The CDR3 is made up of 12 amino acids. J was trimmed by 6 bases and V by 6 bases; bases with no gene match: 6. Germline V CDR1 and CDR2: DFQATT, SNEGSKA (reference sequence). The CDR3: CSAGLVGKTQYF. Here the CDR3 DNA reads TGCAGTGCGGGACTAGTTGGAAAGACCCAGTACTTC.

This clonotype was counted only a few times. This chain uses TRBV20-1 with TRBJ2-5; 7 bases are shared with TRBD2. The DNA end lines up better with TRBJ2-7; the J call may be wrong. This CDR3 is 14 amino acids long. The germline gives CDR1 DFQATT, CDR2 SNEGSKA (reference sequence). CDR3 nucleotide sequence: TGCAGTGCGACGGACTTGGGGGGGGTGTACGAGCAGTACTTC. Translation: CSATDLGGVYEQYF.

V and J are TRBV27 and TRBJ2-7; 14 bases map to TRBD2. The DNA end is a closer match to TRBJ2-1, so the J assignment may be wrong. Looked up from germline, CDR1 is MNHEY and CDR2 is SMNVEV (reference sequence). The length of the CDR3 is 16 residues. CDR3 bases: TGTGCCAGCAGTTCTGGGACTAGCGGGGGAGGGGATGAGCAGTTCTTC. The encoded protein is CASSSGTSGGGDEQFF.

V and J are TRBV12-3 or TRBV12-4 and TRBJ2-1; D unclear. V gave up 1 base and J gave up 0 bases, with 10 bases separating them. The CDR3 sequence is 16 residues long. CDR3 nucleotides: TGTGCCAGCAGTTTAGTCGGCAAGACCTCCTACAATGAGCAGTTCTTC. This translates into CASSLVGKTSYNEQFF.

The chain's CDR3 is CATSRDIAEETQYF. The CDR3 DNA sequence: TGTGCCACCAGCAGAGATATTGCAGAAGAGACCCAGTACTTC. The chain couples TRBV15 to TRBJ2-5; no firm D call. The V end lost 0 bases, the J end lost 3 bases, and 8 bases lay between the germline ends. This CDR3 has 14 amino acids. CDR1 is LNHNV, CDR2 YYDKDF, per germline (reference sequence).

This rearrangement joins TRBV30 to TRBJ1-6, with D maybe TRBD1 (5 bases). Germline values: CDR1 GTSNPN, CDR2 SVGIG (reference sequence). V shed 2 bases and J shed 6 bases, with 11 bases lying between them. This CDR3 has 14 amino acids. As DNA, the CDR3 is TGTGCCTGGAGTATCCTCGGGGGTAATTCACCCCTCCACTTT. This gives the protein CAWSILGGNSPLHF.

The V call is TRBV11-2, the J call TRBJ2-7, with 9 bases identical to TRBD1. Germline V gives CDR1 SGHAT, CDR2 FQNNGV. The CDR3 contains 15 residues. The J segment lost 0 bases and the V segment lost 6 bases, leaving 6 bases of the junction unmatched. The DNA for the CDR3 is TGTGCCAGCAGTGACCGGGACAGGGCCTCCTACGAGCAGTACTTC. It codes for CASSDRDRASYEQYF.

The rearrangement uses TRBV12-5 and TRBJ2-1, with 9 bases lining up with TRBD2. After removal of 3 bases from V and 2 bases from J, the junction contained 5 bases not matched to a gene. Germline CDR1 LGHNT, CDR2 FRNRAP. This CDR3 comprises 16 residues. The CDR3 reads CASGFLTSGAYNEQFF. DNA of the CDR3: TGTGCTAGTGGTTTTTTGACTAGCGGAGCCTACAATGAGCAGTTCTTC.